These T cell receptor beta chains were read from a single sample in a study of lymphopenia after photon versus proton radiotherapy. TCRdb's table, derived via immunoSEQ multiplex PCR, lists solely in-frame clones and lacks some. Among roughly 64,000 clones, roughly 87% were seen once, and the ten largest hold 9.5% to 15%. This specimen consisted of peripheral blood, obtained from a patient treated with proton-based radiotherapy. These receptors originate from a man at least 80 years old with esophageal cancer. Both conserved end residues are part of each CDR3. The order of the fields is J gene, clone size, V gene, D gene, CDR3 protein, CDR3 DNA. D genes are given only for firm matches. Clone size is not always given. Where it is, it says once, few, many or a class for expanded clones.

J: TRBJ2-7; size: .; V: TRBV6-5; D: TRBD1; CDR3: CASSIHRGREQYF; DNA: TGTGCCAGCAGTATACACAGGGGGCGGGAGCAGTACTTC
J: TRBJ2-3; size: .; V: TRBV4-3; D: .; CDR3: CASSQNAQGADTQYF; DNA: TGCGCCAGCAGCCAGAACGCACAGGGTGCGGATACGCAGTATTTT
J: TRBJ2-1; size: .; V: TRBV5-6; D: TRBD2; CDR3: CASSLTSGRAWDEQFF; DNA: TGTGCCAGCAGTCTGACTAGCGGGAGGGCCTGGGATGAGCAGTTCTTC
J: TRBJ2-7; size: .; V: TRBV27; D: .; CDR3: CASSNLNSYEQYF; DNA: TGTGCCAGCAGTAACCTCAACTCCTACGAGCAGTACTTC
J: TRBJ1-6; size: once; V: TRBV27; D: .; CDR3: CASSFQGQGNSPLHF; DNA: TGTGCCAGCAGTTTTCAGGGCCAGGGGAATTCACCCCTCCACTTT
J: TRBJ1-1; size: .; V: TRBV19; D: .; CDR3: CASSHYGQGIQSSTEAFF; DNA: TGTGCCAGTAGTCACTATGGGCAGGGCATACAGAGTTCCACTGAAGCTTTCTTT
J: TRBJ2-3; size: .; V: TRBV5-1; D: TRBD2; CDR3: CASSSGTSGLTDTQYF; DNA: TGCGCCAGCAGCTCGGGGACTAGCGGGTTGACAGATACGCAGTATTTT
J: TRBJ2-1; size: .; V: TRBV11-2; D: .; CDR3: CASSLVSRGGSSYNEQFF; DNA: TGTGCCAGCAGCTTAGTAAGCAGGGGAGGTAGCTCCTACAATGAGCAGTTCTTC
J: TRBJ1-1; size: .; V: TRBV12-5; D: .; CDR3: CASTKGTNTEAFF; DNA: TGTGCTAGTACTAAAGGGACGAACACTGAAGCTTTCTTT
J: TRBJ2-3; size: .; V: TRBV25-1; D: .; CDR3: CASKLGAGATDTQYF; DNA: TGTGCCAGCAAACTAGGGGCGGGGGCCACAGATACGCAGTATTTT
J: TRBJ2-7; size: .; V: TRBV9; D: TRBD1; CDR3: CASSSPGQTYEQYF; DNA: TGTGCCAGCAGCTCCCCGGGACAGACCTACGAGCAGTACTTC
J: TRBJ1-4; size: once; V: TRBV9; D: .; CDR3: CASSPRGGGEKLFF; DNA: TGTGCCAGCAGCCCCCGGGGGGGTGGAGAAAAACTGTTTTTT
J: TRBJ1-4; size: .; V: TRBV5-5; D: .; CDR3: CASSFSGNSGEKLFF; DNA: TGTGCCAGCAGCTTTTCAGGCAATTCTGGTGAAAAACTGTTTTTT
J: TRBJ1-2; size: once; V: TRBV30; D: .; CDR3: CAWSVPEADPNYGYTF; DNA: TGTGCCTGGAGTGTACCTGAAGCGGATCCTAACTATGGCTACACCTTC
J: TRBJ2-5; size: .; V: TRBV5-1; D: .; CDR3: CASSLPRLGIQETQYF; DNA: TGCGCCAGCAGCTTACCTCGGCTAGGCATCCAGGAGACCCAGTACTTC
J: TRBJ1-2; size: .; V: TRBV5-1; D: TRBD1; CDR3: CASSLAGQGAWGYTF; DNA: TGCGCCAGCAGCTTGGCGGGACAGGGGGCATGGGGCTACACCTTC
J: TRBJ2-2; size: .; V: TRBV7-3; D: TRBD1; CDR3: CASSLPRDRGAGELFF; DNA: TGTGCCAGCAGCTTGCCGCGGGACAGGGGGGCCGGGGAGCTGTTTTTT
J: TRBJ1-1; size: .; V: TRBV7-9; D: .; CDR3: CASSLDTWLGKAFF; DNA: TGTGCCAGCAGCTTAGATACCTGGTTGGGTAAAGCTTTCTTT
J: TRBJ1-2; size: .; V: TRBV7-2; D: TRBD1; CDR3: CASSTTGYGYTF; DNA: TGTGCCAGCAGCACGACAGGGTATGGCTACACCTTC
J: TRBJ2-2; size: once; V: TRBV9; D: .; CDR3: CASSPQVSTGELFF; DNA: TGTGCCAGCAGCCCTCAAGTGTCAACCGGGGAGCTGTTTTTT
J: TRBJ2-5; size: .; V: TRBV7-9; D: .; CDR3: CASSLVLGQQETQYF; DNA: TGTGCCAGCAGCTTAGTCTTAGGCCAGCAAGAGACCCAGTACTTC
J: TRBJ2-7; size: .; V: TRBV25-1; D: TRBD1; CDR3: CASSESGGTGVREQYF; DNA: TGTGCCAGCAGTGAATCTGGAGGGACAGGGGTACGTGAGCAGTACTTC